This T cell receptor beta chain originates from a study of blood T cell repertoires in COVID-19. The study assigned cohorts using participant-reported clinical history. Cohort 3 donors counted as recovered after two negative PCRs, clearance, or resolved symptoms. This clone was counted a single time. J gave up 14 bases and V 4 bases, and 4 bases lay outside the gene matches. This CDR3 is 13 amino acids long. The V gene's germline CDR1 is MNHEY and CDR2 SVGAGI. Sequenced by immunoSEQ multiplex PCR; TCRdb stores in-frame clones only, minus some. The top ten clones hold about 4% of a sample with under 350,000 clones, 80% to 90% of them seen once.

This TCR derives from a man aged 25-45 years who had recovered from COVID-19. This chain uses TRBV6-5 with TRBJ2-1, with 14 bases identical to TRBD2. The sample taken for sequencing was PBMCs or T cells enriched from blood (not recorded which). The CDR3 loop is CASSFGTSGGKFF. The CDR3 DNA reads TGTGCCAGCAGTTTCGGGACTAGCGGGGGAAAGTTCTTC.